The 28 T cell receptor beta chains listed next were all sequenced from one sample in a study of response to subunit inactivated influenza vaccine. One entry per CDR3 protein, called by TCRdb with MiXCR from the RT-PCR reads. The data hold around 490,000 distinct CDR3 sequences, with around 8% observed a single time. This specimen consisted of PBMCs from blood, obtained less than 30 months after vaccination. All receptors derive from a man aged 45 to 75 who received an inactivated influenza vaccine.

V is TRBV20-1 and J is TRBJ2-1; D is possibly TRBD2 (6 bases). This CDR3 is built from 11 residues. Germline values: CDR1 DFQATT, CDR2 SNEGSKA (reference sequence). The V end was cut by 5 bases, the J end by 10 bases, with 12 bases between. The CDR3 DNA sequence: TGCAGTGCTCCCGGGGGATCAGAGCAGTTCTTC. As protein: CSAPGGSEQFF.

Details on this clonotype: This may be a read error, as it is one base from a much larger clone. The V call is TRBV20-1, the J call TRBJ2-3, with 8 bases identical to TRBD1. Looked up from germline, CDR1 is DFQATT and CDR2 is SNEGSKA (reference sequence). The V gene end was trimmed by 3 bases and the J gene end by 5 bases; junction bases not matched to a gene: 7. This CDR3 spans 14 amino acids. The CDR3 reads CSASAGGTIDTQYF. The DNA of the CDR3 is TGCAGTGCTAGCGCAGGGGGCACGATAGATACGCAGTATTTT.

This clonotype has a single count. The chain couples TRBV5-1 to TRBJ2-5; possible D gene TRBD2, 6 bases. CDR3 length equals 15 residues. The germline gives CDR1 SGHRS, CDR2 YFSETQ. V was trimmed by 4 bases and J by 5 bases, leaving 18 bases between them. CDR3 region: CASSTAREAGETQYF. In DNA form, the CDR3 reads TGCGCCAGCAGCACGGCGAGGGAGGCCGGGGAGACCCAGTACTTC.

The CDR3 sequence is CATSDFLGREQYF. The CDR3 DNA sequence: TGTGCCACCAGTGATTTTCTTGGACGCGAGCAGTACTTC. The gene calls are TRBV24-1 and TRBJ2-7, with D hard to call. The ends were cut back, 1 base at V and 6 bases at J, with 9 bases in the middle. The CDR3 consists of 13 residues. CDR1 is KGHDR, CDR2 SFDVKD, per germline.

This clonotype was picked up many times. The rearrangement joins TRBV6-2 or TRBV6-3 to TRBJ1-1; D uncertain. The CDR3 contains 12 residues. Germline lookup yields CDR1 MNHEY and CDR2 SVGEGT. The V end was cut by 3 bases, the J end by 0 bases, with 2 bases between. Here the CDR3 DNA reads TGTGCCAGCAGTTATCTGAACACTGAAGCTTTCTTT. This gives the protein CASSYLNTEAFF.

The chain recombines TRBV4-3 with TRBJ2-2; the D is unclear. In germline, CDR1 is LGHNA, CDR2 YSLEER. Trimming removed 0 bases at V and 6 bases at J, with 17 bases between. CDR3 length: 17 residues. The CDR3 spells CASSQDLRAATAGELFF. CDR3 DNA sequence: TGCGCCAGCAGCCAAGATCTAAGGGCCGCCACCGCCGGGGAGCTGTTTTTT.

Note on this clonotype: Sequence at one end of the junction differs from germline and may be a read error. The chain uses TRBV5-6 and TRBJ1-3; perhaps TRBD1 as D (6 bases). CDR3 size: 14 residues. Germline CDR1 and CDR2: SGHDT and YYEEEE. CDR3: CASSLRGAGDTIYF. The CDR3, as DNA: TGTGCCAGCAGCTTGCGGGGGGCTGGAGACACCATATATTTT. Combining the CDR3 with reference TRBV5-6 and TRBJ1-3 gives the whole variable domain DAGVTQSPTHLIKTRGQQVTLRCSPKSGHDTVSWYQQALGQGPQFIFQYYEEEERQRGNFPDRFSGHQFPNYSSELNVNALLLGDSALYLCASSLRGAGDTIYFGEGSWLTVV.

This clonotype was counted between two and nine times. The chain's CDR3 is CASTLGVPRSDTQYF. DNA for the CDR3: TGTGCCAGCACCCTAGGAGTGCCTAGATCAGATACGCAGTATTTT. This chain links TRBV7-8 with TRBJ2-3; no firm D call. The germline V gene has CDR1 SGHVS and CDR2 FQNEAQ. This CDR3 has 15 residues. Deletions cut 7 bases from V and 4 bases from J, with 18 bases between.

This chain joins TRBV6-2 or TRBV6-3 and TRBJ1-2; D not certain. The CDR3 has 13 residues. In germline, CDR1 is MNHEY, CDR2 SVGEGT. Trimming took 3 bases from V and 7 from J, leaving 12 bases between them. CDR3 protein: CASSYGGNRGYTF. The CDR3 coding sequence is TGTGCCAGCAGTTATGGCGGTAACCGTGGCTACACCTTC.

The chain links TRBV5-1 to TRBJ2-7, with D hard to call. The germline V gene encodes CDR1 SGHRS and CDR2 YFSETQ. CDR3 length equals 14 residues. Trimming removed 4 bases at V and 0 bases at J, with 11 bases between. CDR3 DNA: TGCGCCAGCAGCGCGGACGTTAGCTCCTACGAGCAGTACTTC. Protein: CASSADVSSYEQYF.

This clonotype has just a few counts. The CDR3 is CASSPEQGVQETQYF. Here the CDR3 DNA reads TGTGCCAGCAGCCCAGAGCAGGGGGTCCAAGAGACCCAGTACTTC. V usage is TRBV4-2 and J usage is TRBJ2-5, with TRBD1 matching over 7 bases. The J segment lost 1 base and the V segment lost 4 bases, leaving 6 bases of the junction unmatched. The CDR3 length is 15 residues. Germline V gives CDR1 LGHNA, CDR2 YNFKEQ.

This clonotype was observed a handful of times. This rearrangement joins TRBV3-1 to TRBJ1-2, with D perhaps TRBD1 (6 bases). The CDR3 has 14 residues. V was cut by 4 bases and J by 9 bases, with 18 bases left in between. The V gene's germline CDR1 is LGHDT and CDR2 YNNKEL (reference sequence). The CDR3 loop reads CASSPTGQRMRYTF. The CDR3 bases are TGTGCCAGCAGCCCAACAGGACAGAGAATGCGCTACACCTTC.

This clonotype was recorded a few times. The rearrangement uses TRBV27 and TRBJ2-1, with D uncertain. The CDR3 spans 16 residues. Germline V gives CDR1 MNHEY, CDR2 SMNVEV (reference sequence). V was trimmed by 1 base and J by 7 bases, leaving 17 bases between them. CDR3 region: CASSLYQTRVMNEQFF. In DNA form, the CDR3 reads TGTGCCAGCAGTTTATACCAGACCCGGGTCATGAATGAGCAGTTCTTC.

This clonotype appeared a single time. A much larger clone lies a single base off, so this may be a read error. The gene calls are TRBV20-1 and TRBJ2-3; D is possibly TRBD2 (7 bases). Trimming pared 1 base from V and 5 bases from J, leaving 19 bases between. This CDR3 is 16 amino acids long. Germline loops: CDR1 DFQATT, CDR2 SNEGSKA (reference sequence). CDR3 protein: CSARVSRGASGDTQYF. The CDR3 DNA reads TGCAGTGCTAGAGTTTCACGGGGGGCTTCCGGAGATACGCAGTATTTT.

V gene TRBV15 combines with J gene TRBJ2-4; D is ambiguous. Per germline, CDR1 LNHNV and CDR2 YYDKDF (reference sequence). Between the trimmed V and J ends, which lost 0 bases and 2 bases, there was a span of 8 bases. There are 15 residues in the CDR3. The CDR3, as DNA: TGTGCCACCAGCAGAGATCCGGGTTCCAAAAACATTCAGTACTTC. Translation gives CATSRDPGSKNIQYF. Supplemented by reference TRBV15 and TRBJ2-4, the full variable domain reads DAMVIQNPRYQVTQFGKPVTLSCSQTLNHNVMYWYQQKSSQAPKLLFHYYDKDFNNEADTPDNFQSRRPNTSFCFLDIRSPGLGDTAMYLCATSRDPGSKNIQYFGAGTRLSVL.

This clonotype was seen only a few times. This chain links TRBV5-1 with TRBJ2-7; no definite D call. There are 13 residues in the CDR3. V was shortened by 1 base and J by 5 bases, with 10 bases between the two germline ends. Germline CDR1 is SGHRS and CDR2 is YFSETQ. CDR3 coding DNA: TGCGCCAGCAGCTTGCGTTATCAGAACGAGCAGTACTTC. It is translated as CASSLRYQNEQYF.

This clonotype was counted at least ten times. The rearrangement links TRBV4-3 to TRBJ2-5, with D maybe TRBD2 (7 bases). The ends were cut back, 0 bases at V and 4 bases at J, with 21 bases in the middle. The CDR3 runs 18 residues. CDR1 is LGHNA and CDR2 is YSLEER in the germline V gene. This CDR3 is CASSQEMGWGGPLETQYF. The CDR3 DNA is TGCGCCAGCAGCCAAGAGATGGGGTGGGGGGGCCCCTTAGAGACCCAGTACTTC.

In this sample, this clonotype turned up a few times. The chain uses TRBV20-1 and TRBJ2-3, with 11 nucleotides matching TRBD2. Germline loops: CDR1 DFQATT, CDR2 SNEGSKA (reference sequence). This CDR3 contains 15 residues. V was clipped by 3 bases and J by 3 bases; unmatched bases: 5. CDR3 bases: TGCAGTGCTAGTGTACTAGCGGGGGCGACAGATACGCAGTATTTT. It translates to CSASVLAGATDTQYF.

This clonotype came up a few times. The chain recombines TRBV7-9 with TRBJ2-3, with D perhaps matching TRBD2 (5 bases). Germline CDR1 is SEHNR and CDR2 is FQNEAQ (reference sequence). This CDR3 is 15 amino acids long. Trimming stripped 5 bases from V and 2 bases from J, with 14 bases between. In DNA, the CDR3 is TGTGCCAGCAGCCCAGGCGGGTACATCACAGATACGCAGTATTTT. This codes for CASSPGGYITDTQYF.

This clonotype has ten or more counts. The chain has TRBV5-1 and TRBJ2-7; tentatively, D is TRBD1 or TRBD2 (5 bases each). Germline-derived CDR1 and CDR2 are SGHRS and YFSETQ. Deletions cut 5 bases from V and 5 bases from J, with 11 bases between. CDR3 length equals 12 residues. The CDR3 spells CASRDGTDEQYF. The DNA for the CDR3 is TGCGCCAGCAGGGATGGGACGGACGAGCAGTACTTC.

This chain links TRBV10-3 with TRBJ2-5; D might be TRBD1 or TRBD2, each matching 7 bases. The CDR3 loop spans 15 amino acids. Germline CDR1 and CDR2: ENHRY and SYGVKD. Between the trimmed V and J ends, which lost 10 bases and 1 base, there was a span of 19 bases. This CDR3 reads CATGRGDSLQETQYF. The CDR3 DNA follows: TGTGCCACGGGCCGGGGGGACAGCCTCCAAGAGACCCAGTACTTC.

The chain links TRBV12-3 or TRBV12-4 to TRBJ2-5; D is perhaps TRBD1 or TRBD2 (5 bases each). The ends were cut back, 5 bases at V and 13 bases at J, with 14 bases in the middle. The CDR3 contains 11 residues. DNA for the CDR3: TGTGCCAGCAGTGACGGGACCGCCAGGTACTTC. It yields the protein CASSDGTARYF.

The chain employs TRBV3-1 and TRBJ2-7, with D perhaps assigned TRBD1 or TRBD2 (5 bases each). Germline V gene data show CDR1 as LGHDT and CDR2 as YNNKEL (reference sequence). CDR3 length equals 15 residues. Trimming removed 4 bases from V and 4 bases from J, with 17 bases in between. CDR3 nucleotide sequence: TGTGCCAGCAGCCGCGGTGAGGGGCCGCCGTACGAGCAGTACTTC. It encodes CASSRGEGPPYEQYF.

This clonotype was detected only a few times. CDR3 loop: CATSPRGLAGGHSYNEQFF. CDR3 DNA sequence: TGTGCCACCAGCCCTAGGGGCCTAGCGGGGGGCCACTCCTACAATGAGCAGTTCTTC. The chain employs TRBV15 and TRBJ2-1, with 11 bases identical to TRBD2. Per the germline V gene, CDR1 is LNHNV and CDR2 is YYDKDF (reference sequence). This CDR3 contains 19 residues. The V gene end was trimmed by 5 bases and the J gene end by 0 bases; junction bases not matched to a gene: 12.

V and J are TRBV29-1 and TRBJ2-5; 8 positions agree with TRBD1. The CDR3 has 16 amino acids. Germline-derived CDR1 and CDR2 are SQVTM and ANQGSEA. With 1 base clipped from V and 2 bases from J, the junction kept 9 bases outside the gene matches. The CDR3 protein is CSVEGGLGQGQETQYF. For the CDR3, the DNA is TGCAGCGTTGAAGGGGGCCTAGGACAGGGACAAGAGACCCAGTACTTC.

The table lists this clonotype with a few counts. The V and J genes are TRBV6-1 and TRBJ1-4; 7 bases agree with TRBD1. V lost 6 bases to trimming and J lost 7 bases; unmatched junction nucleotides: 11. The V gene's germline CDR1 is MNHNS and CDR2 SASEGT. This CDR3 region has 15 residues. The CDR3, as DNA: TGTGCCAGCAGCCGAGGGACAGCTCTTTTTGAAAAACTGTTTTTT. Translating gives CASSRGTALFEKLFF.

The chain carries TRBV20-1 and TRBJ2-1; TRBD1 is a possible D gene (5 bases). The length of the CDR3 is 14 residues. CDR1 DFQATT and CDR2 SNEGSKA come from the germline V gene (reference sequence). V was cut by 1 base and J by 4 bases, with 11 bases left in between. This CDR3 reads CSARARDRYNEQFF. The CDR3 nucleotides are TGCAGTGCTAGAGCCAGGGATCGGTACAATGAGCAGTTCTTC.

The chain has TRBV6-2 or TRBV6-3 and TRBJ2-1, with D possibly being TRBD2 (6 bases). The CDR3 spans 13 residues. Germline CDR1 is MNHEY and CDR2 is SVGEGT. Between the trimmed V and J ends, which lost 2 bases and 9 bases, there was a span of 11 bases. The CDR3 bases are TGTGCCAGCAGTTACGATGGGGGGTTTGAGCAGTTCTTC. It translates to CASSYDGGFEQFF.